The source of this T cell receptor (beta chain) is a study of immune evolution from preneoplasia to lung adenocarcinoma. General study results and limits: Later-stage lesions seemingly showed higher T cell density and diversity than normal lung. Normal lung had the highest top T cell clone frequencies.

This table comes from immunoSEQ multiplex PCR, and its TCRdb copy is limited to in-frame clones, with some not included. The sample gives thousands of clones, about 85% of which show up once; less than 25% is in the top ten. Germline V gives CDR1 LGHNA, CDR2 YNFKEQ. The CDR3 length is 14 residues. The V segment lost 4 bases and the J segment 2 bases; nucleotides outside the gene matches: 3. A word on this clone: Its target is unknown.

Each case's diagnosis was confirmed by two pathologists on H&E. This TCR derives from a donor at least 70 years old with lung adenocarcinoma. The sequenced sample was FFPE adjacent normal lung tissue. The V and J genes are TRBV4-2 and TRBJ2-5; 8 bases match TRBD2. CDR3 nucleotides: TGTGCCAGCAGCCCTGGGACTAGACAAGAGACCCAGTACTTC. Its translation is CASSPGTRQETQYF.